The rows below give T cell receptor beta chains drawn from one sample of a study of shared clonotypes between healthy human individuals. Sequenced by immunoSEQ multiplex PCR; TCRdb stores in-frame clones only, minus some. The sample lists approximately 1,000,000 clones; 77% were seen once. Sequencing was done on a sample of memory CD4+ T cells from PBMCs. These receptors originate from a man younger than 30 in good health. Some clones in this sample may be carry-over from other donors' samples. Each CDR3 is given with its conserved first and last residue. D genes are given only for firm matches. Some rows mark clone size as missing; the rest say once, few, many or name a class of expanded clone.

cdr3_aa	cdr3_nt	clone_size	d_call	v_call	j_call
CASSLRLAGGETQYF	TGTGCCAGCAGTTTGAGACTAGCGGGAGGAGAGACCCAGTACTTC	-	TRBD2	TRBV28	TRBJ2-5
CASSLAPSGRPQETQYF	TGTGCCAGCAGCTTAGCCCCTAGCGGGAGGCCTCAAGAGACCCAGTACTTC	-	TRBD2	TRBV7-6	TRBJ2-5
CASSPYRGTDNEQFF	TGTGCCAGCAGCCCATACAGGGGAACGGACAATGAGCAGTTCTTC	few	TRBD1	TRBV11-1	TRBJ2-1
CASSVLAGVNGELFF	TGTGCCAGCAGCGTCCTAGCGGGAGTGAACGGGGAGCTGTTTTTT	-	TRBD2	TRBV7-9	TRBJ2-2
CASSLVGPGANVLTF	TGTGCCAGCAGTTTGGTAGGCCCTGGGGCCAACGTCCTGACTTTC	-	-	TRBV28	TRBJ2-6
CASRAGGYGYTF	TGCGCCAGCAGGGCCGGGGGCTATGGCTACACCTTC	-	-	TRBV10-1	TRBJ1-2
CASSRLGFDYNEQFF	TGTGCCAGCAGCCGATTAGGTTTCGACTACAATGAGCAGTTCTTC	few	-	TRBV7-2	TRBJ2-1
CASSPLGGHTEAFF	TGTGCCAGCAGCCCCCTTGGGGGGCACACTGAAGCTTTCTTT	-	-	TRBV11-2	TRBJ1-1
CASSLDLAGGSYEQYF	TGTGCCAGCAGCTTAGATCTCGCGGGGGGATCCTACGAGCAGTACTTC	-	TRBD2	TRBV7-8	TRBJ2-7
CATSVNPSGAYEQYF	TGTGCCACCAGCGTCAACCCGAGCGGGGCCTACGAGCAGTACTTC	-	TRBD2	TRBV15	TRBJ2-7
CASSLAAGELETQYF	TGTGCCAGCAGCTTAGCGGCGGGAGAATTAGAGACCCAGTACTTC	-	TRBD2	TRBV7-9	TRBJ2-5
CASKPHSGRTHEQYF	TGTGCCAGTAAACCGCATAGCGGGAGAACCCACGAGCAGTACTTC	few	TRBD2	TRBV19	TRBJ2-7
CASNSQGAYSDTQYF	TGTGCCAGCAATTCACAGGGGGCATATTCAGATACGCAGTATTTT	-	TRBD1	TRBV2	TRBJ2-3
CASSQDRAGDHTGELFF	TGTGCCAGCAGCCAAGATAGAGCGGGAGACCACACCGGGGAGCTGTTTTTT	-	TRBD2	TRBV14	TRBJ2-2
CASSLHSAVTTEAFF	TGTGCCAGCAGCTTACACAGCGCCGTGACCACTGAAGCTTTCTTT	-	-	TRBV7-9	TRBJ1-1
CASSYGPGQGMINEKLFF	TGTGCCAGCAGCTACGGACCGGGACAGGGGATGATTAATGAAAAACTGTTTTTT	many	TRBD1	TRBV7-9	TRBJ1-4
CASSLRVGGQETQYF	TGTGCCAGCAGCTTACGTGTTGGCGGGCAAGAGACCCAGTACTTC	-	-	TRBV7-2	TRBJ2-5
CASSIGQGGTQYF	TGTGCCAGTAGTATTGGACAGGGTGGTACGCAGTATTTT	-	TRBD1	TRBV19	TRBJ2-3
CASSLEGRSNYGYTF	TGTGCCAGCAGCTTGGAAGGCAGAAGTAACTATGGCTACACCTTC	-	-	TRBV11-2	TRBJ1-2
CASSLSLGRTDTQYF	TGCGCCAGCAGCTTGAGCCTCGGACGGACAGATACGCAGTATTTT	-	-	TRBV5-1	TRBJ2-3
CASSQLGLAAYNEQFF	TGCGCCAGCAGCCAACTTGGACTAGCGGCGTACAATGAGCAGTTCTTC	-	TRBD2	TRBV4-1	TRBJ2-1
CASSLELQGVTQYF	TGTGCCAGCAGCTTAGAACTACAGGGAGTGACCCAGTACTTC	-	-	TRBV11-2	TRBJ2-5
CASSDSGAYEQYF	TGCGCCAGCAGCGACTCGGGAGCCTACGAGCAGTACTTC	-	-	TRBV4-1	TRBJ2-7
CASSETRTALTREQYF	TGTGCCAGCAGCGAGACCCGGACTGCCCTCACCCGCGAGCAGTACTTC	few	-	TRBV9	TRBJ2-7
CASSPSRLNTEAFF	TGTGCCAGCAGCCCATCACGGTTGAACACTGAAGCTTTCTTT	-	-	TRBV7-9	TRBJ1-1
CASSLNRNTQYF	TGTGCCAGCAGCTTAAACCGAAATACGCAGTATTTT	-	-	TRBV7-2	TRBJ2-3
CASRNHWRDSEAFF	TGTGCCAGCAGAAACCACTGGAGGGACTCTGAAGCTTTCTTT	-	-	TRBV25-1	TRBJ1-1
CASRRDRSNTGELFF	TGTGCCAGCAGAAGGGACAGGTCGAACACCGGGGAGCTGTTTTTT	few	TRBD1	TRBV2	TRBJ2-2
CASSSPGRGPYEQYF	TGTGCCAGCAGTTCCCCCGGCAGGGGGCCATACGAGCAGTACTTC	-	TRBD1	TRBV28	TRBJ2-7
CASSFGAGLNTEAFF	TGTGCCAGCAGCTTCGGCGCAGGGCTGAACACTGAAGCTTTCTTT	few	-	TRBV7-2	TRBJ1-1
CASAGGMGEKLFF	TGTGCCAGCGCAGGGGGTATGGGTGAAAAACTGTTTTTT	-	TRBD1	TRBV27	TRBJ1-4
CASSPRTSGTDTQYF	TGTGCCAGCTCACCACGGACTAGCGGGACAGATACGCAGTATTTT	-	TRBD2	TRBV18	TRBJ2-3
CASSKDTYEQYF	TGTGCCAGCAGCAAGGACACCTACGAGCAGTACTTC	-	-	TRBV7-8	TRBJ2-7
CASSEWRDSLRGYTF	TGTGCCAGCAGTGAATGGCGGGACAGTCTCAGGGGCTACACCTTC	-	TRBD1	TRBV2	TRBJ1-2
CASSLEGAPNYGYTF	TGTGCCAGCAGCTTAGAGGGGGCGCCTAACTATGGCTACACCTTC	-	TRBD1	TRBV7-2	TRBJ1-2
CASSLASGDGYTF	TGTGCCAGCAGCTTGGCCTCGGGAGATGGCTACACCTTC	-	-	TRBV5-8	TRBJ1-2
CASSPTVDEKLFF	TGTGCCAGCTCACCGACAGTTGATGAAAAACTGTTTTTT	few	-	TRBV18	TRBJ1-4
CASSREAGHDEAFF	TGCGCCAGCAGCCGGGAGGCGGGGCACGATGAAGCTTTCTTT	-	-	TRBV5-1	TRBJ1-1
CASSLYQGIYEQYF	TGTGCCAGCAGTTTATATCAGGGTATCTACGAGCAGTACTTC	-	-	TRBV28	TRBJ2-7
CASRATNEKLFF	TGTGCCAGCAGGGCAACTAATGAAAAACTGTTTTTT	-	-	TRBV28	TRBJ1-4
CASMIEQGSTGELFF	TGTGCCAGCATGATCGAACAGGGAAGTACCGGGGAGCTGTTTTTT	-	-	TRBV2	TRBJ2-2
CASSVEGSYTGELFF	TGTGCCAGCAGCGTAGAAGGGTCCTACACCGGGGAGCTGTTTTTT	-	-	TRBV9	TRBJ2-2
CASSVGLAGGLYNEQFF	TGCGCCAGCAGCGTGGGACTAGCGGGAGGGCTATACAATGAGCAGTTCTTC	-	TRBD2	TRBV5-1	TRBJ2-1
CASRRQRDNSYEQYF	TGTGCCAGCAGGCGACAGCGTGACAACTCCTACGAGCAGTACTTC	-	-	TRBV6-5	TRBJ2-7
CASSPLYGVGPGELFF	TGTGCCAGCTCACCACTTTACGGAGTGGGGCCCGGGGAGCTGTTTTTT	once	-	TRBV18	TRBJ2-2
CASITGGTEAFF	TGTGCCAGCATAACGGGTGGCACTGAAGCTTTCTTT	-	-	TRBV28	TRBJ1-1
CASSPGPSGEKLFF	TGCGCCAGCAGCCCTGGACCAAGCGGTGAAAAACTGTTTTTT	-	-	TRBV5-1	TRBJ1-4
CASSLGGGRQVNEQFF	TGTGCCAGCAGCTTAGGGGGGGGTCGGCAGGTCAATGAGCAGTTCTTC	-	TRBD2	TRBV11-3	TRBJ2-1
CASSQGLAGGPRGNEQFF	TGCGCCAGCAGCCAAGGCCTGGCCGGAGGGCCGAGAGGCAATGAGCAGTTCTTC	-	-	TRBV4-1	TRBJ2-1